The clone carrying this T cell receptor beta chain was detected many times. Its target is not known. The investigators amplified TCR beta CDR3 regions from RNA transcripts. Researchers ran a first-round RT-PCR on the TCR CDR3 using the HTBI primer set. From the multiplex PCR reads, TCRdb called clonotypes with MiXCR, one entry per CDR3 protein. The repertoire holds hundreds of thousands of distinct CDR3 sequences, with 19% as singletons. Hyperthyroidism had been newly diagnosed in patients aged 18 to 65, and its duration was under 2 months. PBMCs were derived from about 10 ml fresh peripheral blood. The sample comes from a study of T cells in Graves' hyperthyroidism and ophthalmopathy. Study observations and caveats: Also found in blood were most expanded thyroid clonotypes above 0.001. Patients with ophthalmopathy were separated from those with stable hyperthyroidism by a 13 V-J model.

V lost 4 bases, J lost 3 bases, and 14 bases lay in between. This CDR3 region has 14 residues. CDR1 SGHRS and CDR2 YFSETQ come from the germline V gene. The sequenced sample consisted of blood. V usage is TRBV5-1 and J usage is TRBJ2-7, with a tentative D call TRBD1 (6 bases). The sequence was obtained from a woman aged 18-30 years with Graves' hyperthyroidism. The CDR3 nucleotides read TGCGCCAGCAGCACCGGGACAAGGGGCTACGAGCAGTACTTC. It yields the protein CASSTGTRGYEQYF.